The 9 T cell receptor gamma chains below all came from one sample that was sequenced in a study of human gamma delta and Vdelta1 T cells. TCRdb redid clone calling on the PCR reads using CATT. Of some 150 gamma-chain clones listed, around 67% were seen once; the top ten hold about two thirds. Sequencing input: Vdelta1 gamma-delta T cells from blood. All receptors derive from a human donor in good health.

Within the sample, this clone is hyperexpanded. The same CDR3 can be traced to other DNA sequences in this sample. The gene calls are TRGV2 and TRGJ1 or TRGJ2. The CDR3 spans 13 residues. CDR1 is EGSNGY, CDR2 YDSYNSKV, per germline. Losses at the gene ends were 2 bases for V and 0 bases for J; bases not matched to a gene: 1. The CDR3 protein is CATWDENYYKKLF. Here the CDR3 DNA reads TGTGCCACCTGGGACGAGAATTATTATAAGAAACTCTTT.

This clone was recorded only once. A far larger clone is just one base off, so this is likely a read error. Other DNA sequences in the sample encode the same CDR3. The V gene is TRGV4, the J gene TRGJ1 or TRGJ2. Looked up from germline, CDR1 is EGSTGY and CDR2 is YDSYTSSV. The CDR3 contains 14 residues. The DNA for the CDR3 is TGTGCTACCTGGGATGTCCCAGCGGATTATAAGAAACTCTTT. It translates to CATWDVPADYKKLF.

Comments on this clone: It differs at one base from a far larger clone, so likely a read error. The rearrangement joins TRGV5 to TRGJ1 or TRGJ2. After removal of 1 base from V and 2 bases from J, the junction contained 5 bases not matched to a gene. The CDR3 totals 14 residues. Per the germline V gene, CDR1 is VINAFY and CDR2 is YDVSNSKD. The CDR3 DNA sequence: TGTGCCACCTGGGACAGCCCTGATTATTATAAGAAACTCTTT. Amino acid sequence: CATWDSPDYYKKLF.

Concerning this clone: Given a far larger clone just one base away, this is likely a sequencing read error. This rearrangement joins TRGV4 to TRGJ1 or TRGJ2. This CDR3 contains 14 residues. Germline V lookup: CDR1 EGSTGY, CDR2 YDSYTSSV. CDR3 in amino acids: CAPWDVPADYKKLF. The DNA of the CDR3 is TGTGCCCCCTGGGATGTCCCAGCGGATTATAAGAAACTCTTT.

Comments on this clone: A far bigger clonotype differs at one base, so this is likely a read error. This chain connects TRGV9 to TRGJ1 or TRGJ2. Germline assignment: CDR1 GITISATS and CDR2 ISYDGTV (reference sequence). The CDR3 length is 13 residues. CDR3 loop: CALWAWVGLKKLF. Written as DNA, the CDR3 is TGTGCCTTGTGGGCATGGGTGGGACTTAAGAAGCTCTTT.

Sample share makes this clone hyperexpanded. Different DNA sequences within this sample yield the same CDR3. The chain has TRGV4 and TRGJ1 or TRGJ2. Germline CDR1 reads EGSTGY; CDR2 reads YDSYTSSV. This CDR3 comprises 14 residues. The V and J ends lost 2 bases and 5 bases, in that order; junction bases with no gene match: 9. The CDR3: CATWDVPADYKKLF. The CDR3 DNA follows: TGTGCCACCTGGGATGTCCCAGCGGATTATAAGAAACTCTTT.

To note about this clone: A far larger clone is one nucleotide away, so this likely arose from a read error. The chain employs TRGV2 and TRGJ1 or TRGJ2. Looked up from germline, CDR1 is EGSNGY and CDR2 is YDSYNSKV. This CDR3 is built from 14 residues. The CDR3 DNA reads TGTGCCACCTGGGAAGCCCCGTGTTATTATAAGAACCTCTTT. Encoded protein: CATWEAPCYYKNLF.

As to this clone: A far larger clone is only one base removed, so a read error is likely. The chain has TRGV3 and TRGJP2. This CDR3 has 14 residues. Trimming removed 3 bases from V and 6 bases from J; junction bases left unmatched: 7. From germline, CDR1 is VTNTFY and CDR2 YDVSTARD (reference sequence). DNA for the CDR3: TGTGCCACCTGGGACGGGCCACGTGATTGGATCAAGACGTTT. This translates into CATWDGPRDWIKTF.

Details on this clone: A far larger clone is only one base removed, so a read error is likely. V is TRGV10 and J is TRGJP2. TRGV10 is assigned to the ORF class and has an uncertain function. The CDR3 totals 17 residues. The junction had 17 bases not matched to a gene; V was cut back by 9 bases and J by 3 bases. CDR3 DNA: TGTGCTGCGTGTGATTATTCCATATACCGTAGTGATTGGATCAAGACGTTT. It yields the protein CAACDYSIYRSDWIKTF.